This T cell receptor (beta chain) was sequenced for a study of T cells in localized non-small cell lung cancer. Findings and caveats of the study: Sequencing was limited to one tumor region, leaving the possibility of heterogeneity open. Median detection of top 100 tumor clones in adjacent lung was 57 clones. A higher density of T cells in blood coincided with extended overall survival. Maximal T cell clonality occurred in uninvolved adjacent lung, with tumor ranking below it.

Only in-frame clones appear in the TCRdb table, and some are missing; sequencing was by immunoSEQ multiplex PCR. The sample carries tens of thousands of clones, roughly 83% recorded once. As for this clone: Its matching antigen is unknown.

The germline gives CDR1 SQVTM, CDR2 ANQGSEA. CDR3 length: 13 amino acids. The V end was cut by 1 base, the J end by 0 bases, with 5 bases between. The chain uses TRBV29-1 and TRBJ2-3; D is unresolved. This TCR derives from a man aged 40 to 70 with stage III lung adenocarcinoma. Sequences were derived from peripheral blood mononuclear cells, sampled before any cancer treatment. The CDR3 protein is CSVEVISTDTQYF. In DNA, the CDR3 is TGCAGCGTTGAAGTGATCAGCACAGATACGCAGTATTTT.